Only a few counts were recorded for the clone carrying this TCR beta chain. What it recognizes is unknown. This sample was taken from a study of T cells after yellow fever vaccination. By 5'RACE template switching, TCR cDNA was produced, with a universal primer site and UMIs added in the process. One entry per CDR3 protein results from TCRdb running MiXCR on the 5' RACE reads. This sample has hundreds of thousands of distinct CDR3 sequences; 10% to 15% occur once, and the top ten carry more than 13%. V was trimmed by 3 bases and J by 0 bases, leaving 6 bases between them. CDR1 and CDR2 (germline): SQVTM, ANQGSEA. The CDR3 is made up of 12 amino acids. Findings and caveats of the study: Subsequent to the booster, the majority of primary-vaccination clones reappeared (roughly 96% CD4, about 90% CD8). Weaker in magnitude, the secondary response showed a faster peak on day 5 versus 15. In FACS-sorted repertoires, abundant clonotypes from the bulk population could appear as contaminants.

The sequence was obtained from a man aged 30 to 39 who received the YFV17D yellow fever vaccine. The V gene is TRBV29-1, the J gene TRBJ2-7, with D possibly TRBD1 on 6 matching bases. Specimen: PBMCs, collected on the day of the yellow fever booster vaccination. In DNA form, the CDR3 reads TGCAGCGTTGAGGACAGCTCCTACGAGCAGTACTTC. Its translation: CSVEDSSYEQYF.